Below are 16 T cell receptor beta chains sequenced from a single sample in a study of T cell repertoires in cytomegalovirus infection. TCRdb fed the reads into MiXCR, producing one record per CDR3 protein. This table holds roughly 500,000 distinct CDR3 sequences, around 35% found once. Which antigens these TCRs recognize remains unknown. Here the sequenced sample was cultured PBMCs, taken from culture after CMV antigen stimulation. Source of these receptors: a human donor in good health (CMV status not recorded). Some clones in this sample may be carry-over from other donors' samples.

The V and J genes are TRBV6-5 and TRBJ1-2, with 9 bases matching TRBD1. The germline gives CDR1 MNHEY, CDR2 SVGAGI. CDR3 length equals 13 residues. Losses at the gene ends were 6 bases for V and 5 bases for J; bases not matched to a gene: 4. The CDR3, as DNA: TGTGCCAGCAGCTGGACAGGGGAGTATGGCTACACCTTC. Amino acids: CASSWTGEYGYTF.

Only one count was recorded for this clonotype. The chain carries TRBV6-8 and TRBJ2-1, with D perhaps TRBD2 (5 bases). Germline V gene data show CDR1 as MNHGY and CDR2 as SAAAGT. Between the trimmed V and J ends, which lost 3 bases and 6 bases, there was a span of 9 bases. This CDR3 has 13 residues. Here the CDR3 DNA reads TGTGCCAGCAGTTATCTGGGAGTCAATGAGCAGTTCTTC. The encoded protein is CASSYLGVNEQFF.

V usage is TRBV19 and J usage is TRBJ1-1; D is ambiguous. This CDR3 region has 13 residues. The V gene's germline CDR1 is LNHDA and CDR2 SQIVND (reference sequence). Trimming cost V 10 bases and J 1 base, with 13 bases left between them. The CDR3 region has the DNA TGTGCCACCACATTCCCGGGGAACACTGAAGCTTTCTTT. It is translated as CATTFPGNTEAFF.

Only one count was recorded for this clonotype. The chain joins TRBV5-4 to TRBJ1-5; 9 positions agree with TRBD1. CDR1 is SGHNT and CDR2 is YYREEE in the germline V gene (reference sequence). V lost 4 bases to trimming and J lost 0 bases; unmatched junction nucleotides: 5. The CDR3 runs to 16 residues. CDR3 region: CASSLQGAHSNQPQHF. As DNA, the CDR3 is TGTGCCAGCAGCCTACAGGGGGCCCATAGCAATCAGCCCCAGCATTTT.

This clonotype has only a few counts. The chain employs TRBV7-2 and TRBJ1-2; D possibly corresponds to TRBD1 (5 bases). V lost 3 bases to trimming and J lost 6 bases, with 14 bases between them. CDR1 and CDR2 from the germline V gene are SGHTA and FQGNSA. The CDR3 is made up of 14 amino acids. CDR3 residues: CASSLNPGDNGYTF. The DNA for the CDR3 is TGTGCCAGCAGCTTGAATCCGGGGGATAATGGCTACACCTTC.

In this sample, this clonotype turned up a few times. This sequence joins TRBV7-6 and TRBJ1-4, with TRBD1 as a possible D gene (5 bases). The germline V and J ends were trimmed by 4 bases and 5 bases, with 17 bases remaining between them. The CDR3 is 16 residues long. CDR1 and CDR2 (germline): SGHVS, FNYEAQ. The CDR3 DNA follows: TGTGCCAGCAGCTACCGCGGGGCGGGGGAAAATGAAAAACTGTTTTTT. This translates into CASSYRGAGENEKLFF.

The rearrangement joins TRBV3-1 to TRBJ2-2; D is undetermined. The V gene lost 4 bases and the J gene lost 4 bases, with 13 bases spanning the gap. CDR1 and CDR2 (germline): LGHDT, YNNKEL (reference sequence). The CDR3 spans 15 residues. The CDR3 sequence is CASSPGVPGTGELFF. As DNA, the CDR3 is TGTGCCAGCAGCCCGGGCGTACCGGGCACCGGGGAGCTGTTTTTT. Filled out from reference TRBV3-1 and TRBJ2-2, the complete variable domain reads DTAVSQTPKYLVTQMGNDKSIKCEQNLGHDTMYWYKQDSKKFLKIMFSYNNKELIINETVPNRFSPKSPDKAHLNLHINSLELGDSAVYFCASSPGVPGTGELFFGEGSRLTVL.

A few counts support this clonotype. The rearrangement links TRBV11-3 to TRBJ2-2; maybe TRBD2 (7 bases). Germline loops: CDR1 SGHNT, CDR2 YENEEA. The CDR3 runs 12 residues. Trimming took 5 bases from V and 7 from J, leaving 8 bases between them. Here the CDR3 reads CASSRGGGELFF. In DNA form, the CDR3 reads TGTGCCAGCAGCAGGGGGGGCGGGGAGCTGTTTTTT. The full variable domain, its missing parts supplied by reference TRBV11-3 and TRBJ2-2, is EAGVVQSPRYKIIEKKQPVAFWCNPISGHNTLYWYLQNLGQGPELLIRYENEEAVDDSQLPKDRFSAERLKGVDSTLKIQPAELGDSAVYLCASSRGGGELFFGEGSRLTVL.

This clonotype was recorded a few times. The chain links TRBV6-2 or TRBV6-3 to TRBJ1-1; D possibly corresponds to TRBD1 (6 bases). CDR3 length: 16 residues. Germline lookup yields CDR1 MNHEY and CDR2 SVGEGT. Trimming took 6 bases from V and 3 from J, leaving 20 bases between them. The CDR3 DNA is TGTGCCAGCAGATTACGCCCGCAGGGGACGGACACTGAAGCTTTCTTT. This translates into CASRLRPQGTDTEAFF.

The J gene is TRBJ2-3, the V gene TRBV24-1, with a possible D match to TRBD2 (5 bases). V was trimmed by 4 bases and J by 0 bases, leaving 13 bases between them. This CDR3 region has 16 residues. Germline V CDR1 and CDR2: KGHDR, SFDVKD. CDR3 sequence reads: CATSEAGGGSTDTQYF. CDR3 nucleotide sequence: TGTGCCACCAGTGAAGCTGGCGGAGGAAGCACAGATACGCAGTATTTT.

This clonotype has a count of ten or more. The gene calls are TRBV7-9 and TRBJ1-4; 7 bases line up with TRBD1. CDR1 and CDR2 from the germline V gene are SEHNR and FQNEAQ (reference sequence). CDR3 length equals 14 residues. After removal of 3 bases from V and 4 bases from J, the junction contained 2 bases not matched to a gene. CDR3 DNA: TGTGCCAGCAGCTTGGGACAGAGTAATGAAAAACTGTTTTTT. This sequence encodes CASSLGQSNEKLFF.

On this clonotype: Germline is not matched at one junction end, which may reflect a read error. V and J are TRBV19 and TRBJ2-6; D may be TRBD1 or TRBD2 (5 bases each). Germline loops: CDR1 LNHDA, CDR2 SQIVND (reference sequence). The CDR3 is made up of 16 amino acids. The chain's CDR3 is CVSSDLEGSGANVLTF. CDR3 nucleotides: TGTGTCAGTAGCGACCTTGAGGGGAGTGGGGCCAACGTCCTGACTTTC.

The J gene is TRBJ2-3, the V gene TRBV4-3; D is uncertain. V shed 0 bases and J shed 4 bases, with 14 bases lying between them. The CDR3 loop spans 16 amino acids. Germline V gene lookup returns CDR1 LGHNA and CDR2 YSLEER. The DNA for the CDR3 is TGCGCCAGCAGCCAAGAAGTGGTCCCCTTCCCAGATACGCAGTATTTT. This encodes CASSQEVVPFPDTQYF.

This chain joins TRBV11-2 and TRBJ2-5, with D possibly matching TRBD2 (6 bases). Trimming removed 5 bases at V and 4 bases at J, with 17 bases between. This CDR3 spans 15 amino acids. CDR1 and CDR2 (germline): SGHAT, FQNNGV. The CDR3: CASSPSSGKVETQYF. CDR3 nucleotides: TGTGCCAGCAGCCCGAGTAGCGGAAAGGTAGAGACCCAGTACTTC.

This rearrangement joins TRBV24-1 to TRBJ2-1; 9 nucleotides agree with TRBD2. CDR3 size: 16 residues. V lost 0 bases to trimming and J lost 9 bases; unmatched junction nucleotides: 8. The germline V gene has CDR1 KGHDR and CDR2 SFDVKD. CDR3 loop: CATSDLPGLAYGEQFF. CDR3 bases: TGTGCCACCAGTGATTTGCCGGGACTAGCTTATGGTGAGCAGTTCTTC.

Many counts were recorded for this clonotype. The chain combines TRBV7-2 with TRBJ1-3; D is perhaps TRBD1 (6 bases). Germline V gene data show CDR1 as SGHTA and CDR2 as FQGNSA. Trimming took 5 bases from V and 4 from J, leaving 12 bases between them. This CDR3 is built from 14 residues. CDR3 coding DNA: TGTGCCAGCAGCCGCGGGACACCCGGAAACACCATATATTTT. This gives the protein CASSRGTPGNTIYF.